These T cell receptor beta chains were read from a single sample in a study of cytomegalovirus exposure and HLA in healthy donors. Produced via immunoSEQ multiplex PCR; TCRdb's table is partial and in-frame only. In the table there are about 160,000 clones, roughly 70% of which are singletons. Specimen: PBMCs. The receptors were gathered from a man aged 40-50 years in good health and CMV-seropositive. Both conserved end residues are part of each CDR3. D genes are given only for firm matches. The size field is filled for only some rows; it gives once, few, many or a size class.

- | - | TRBJ1-1 | TRBV5-4 | TGTGCCAGCCTAAGGAGGGAAGGGACTGAAGCTTTCTTT | CASLRREGTEAFF
TRBD1 | - | TRBJ1-1 | TRBV2 | TGTGCCAGCAGTGGAGACAGGGCGAACACTGAAGCTTTCTTT | CASSGDRANTEAFF
- | - | TRBJ2-1 | TRBV7-8 | TGTGCCAGCAGCTTATTCGGACAGAGCTCCTACAATGAGCAGTTCTTC | CASSLFGQSSYNEQFF
- | - | TRBJ2-5 | TRBV5-1 | TGCGCCAGCAGCCCAGGACAAAGCCAAGAGACCCAGTACTTC | CASSPGQSQETQYF
- | - | TRBJ2-7 | TRBV5-8 | TGTGCCAGCAGCCCCACTAGCTCCTACGAGCAGTACTTC | CASSPTSSYEQYF
- | - | TRBJ2-7 | TRBV18 | TGTGCCAGCTCACCCCAGGGACTCGACGCCTACGAGCAGTACTTC | CASSPQGLDAYEQYF
- | few | TRBJ2-7 | TRBV11-2 | TGTGCCAGCAGTCTAGACCCGACCTACGAGCAGTACTTC | CASSLDPTYEQYF
TRBD1 | - | TRBJ1-1 | TRBV6-5 | TGTGCCAGCAGTTACGGGACAGGGGGCACTGAAGCTTTCTTT | CASSYGTGGTEAFF
TRBD1 | - | TRBJ2-1 | TRBV4-3 | TGCGCCAGCAGCCAAACCCGGACAGGGTCCTCCTACAATGAGCAGTTCTTC | CASSQTRTGSSYNEQFF
TRBD1 | - | TRBJ1-1 | TRBV10-3 | TGTGCCATCAGAATGACAGGGTCGGACACTGAAGCTTTCTTT | CAIRMTGSDTEAFF
TRBD2 | medium-sized | TRBJ2-3 | TRBV27 | TGTGCCAGCCGCCCCTGGGGCGGGGGGGGTACAGATACGCAGTATTTT | CASRPWGGGGTDTQYF
TRBD1 | - | TRBJ1-1 | TRBV2 | TGTGCCAGCAGTGACTCGGACAGGTTCTCAGATGCTTTCTTT | CASSDSDRFSDAFF